The subject of this entry is one TCR beta chain. This clonotype turned up a few times. What this receptor recognizes is not known. Nothing much larger sits one base from this clone, and base qualities are not available. The record originates from a study of circulating CD8 cells and anti-PD-1 response in melanoma (TCRdb year 2020). Regarding the study in general: Nivolumab was given to patients intravenously at 3 mg/kg every 2 weeks. Patients with complete or partial responses were counted as responders, while patients with stable or progressive disease (RECIST v1.1) were counted as non-responders. On on-treatment samples, PD-1 was detected using a biotinylated anti-human IgG4 antibody. A total of 11 melanoma patients were included in the TCR repertoire analysis, 4 of them responders and 7 non-responders. Of the roughly 13 patients in the melanoma cohort, seven received anti-PD-1 as first-line therapy and six had prior targeted therapy or immunotherapy.

Beyond this particular receptor, the publication reports: Experiments were generally performed without replicates because of limited material. Repertoires were found to be largely private between subsets, with under 7% of TRB clonotypes shared at M1, and the highest sharing was observed between DPOS and TIGIT. Because tumor material was not accessible, tumor reactivity was instead assessed by peptide assays on expanded sorted subsets. The cohort included both treatment-naive and previously treated patients, and the authors noted that this mix could influence results. The DNEG repertoire was the most diverse; PD-1 and DPOS showed similar, higher clonality, and TIGIT repertoires were the least diverse. Only baseline and M1 samples, drawn from a small cohort with few responders, went into the published TCR repertoire comparisons.

TCRdb lists the instrument as NextSeq 500. Starting from roughly 16 ng of total RNA, TCR libraries were made with the QIAseq Immune Repertoire RNA Library Kit, Human TCR Panel. The TCR libraries were sequenced on an Illumina NextSeq using a Mid Output V2 kit and asymmetric 261x41 paired-end reads. Each TCR library was diluted to 4 to 4.5 nM, after which the TCR libraries were pooled, denatured and loaded at around 1 pM. Processing in the source paper ran as follows. TCR FASTQ files were processed in the QIAGEN GeneGlobe Data Analysis Center, with downstream analysis in R 3.5.2. Clonality was calculated as one minus the Shannon entropy normalized by the log of the number of unique productive sequences. For each subset, Fisher exact tests at 5% FDR were used to find TRA or TRB clonotypes whose abundance differed between baseline and M1. Clonotypes with differential abundance were classified as emerging, expanding, contracting or non-expanding/contracting. Repertoire overlap between patients was measured with Morisita's overlap index. TCRdb reworked the public reads: Q25 trimming with fastp, MiXCR clone assembly, productive beta chains retained. Records with the same CDR3 protein are collapsed into one entry carrying the most frequent genes and DNA. TCRdb, rather than the study authors, made the V and J calls. Here the sample has about 1,600 distinct CDR3 sequences; roughly 8.8% occur a single time. Around 5.6% of the sample lies in the top ten.

Relative to germline, V is missing 5 bases and J is missing 6 bases, with 5 bases of the junction outside any gene match. Taken from the germline V gene, the CDR1 and CDR2 loops are MRHNA and SNTAGT. The CDR3 spans 14 residues, from the cysteine through the phenylalanine. CDR3 DNA only is kept here, 42 bases in frame from base 1. Four subsets defined by PD-1 and/or TIGIT were sorted from live CD3+CD8+TCRalphabeta+ cells on a BD FACSAria II cell sorter. Circulating CD8 T cells were sorted into four subsets by PD-1 and TIGIT expression to characterize their relevance to anti-PD-1 therapy response. For each sorted CD8 T-cell subset, both the TCR alpha and TCR beta chains were sequenced. Peripheral blood was collected before the first anti-PD-1 injection, after two injections and after four injections. Ficoll gradient centrifugation was used to isolate PBMCs immediately. Until use, PBMCs were kept cryopreserved in liquid nitrogen in RPMI containing approximately 20% FCS and approximately 11% DMSO. After thawing, PBMCs were stained with a viability dye plus antibodies against CD3, CD8alpha, TCRalphabeta, PD-1 and TIGIT. The RNeasy Kit was used to extract total RNA, and all samples came in with a RIN above 7.

The TCR sequence derives from a human donor with melanoma. The material was CD8+ T cells from PBMCs, obtained at baseline or after one month of anti-PD-1 therapy (not recorded which). The V gene is TRBV6-4 and the J gene is TRBJ2-1; 9 bases in between match TRBD1. This receptor carries the CDR3 CASSPGQGPNEQFF. The bases are TGTGCCAGCAGTCCGGGACAGGGCCCCAATGAGCAGTTCTTC.